What follows are 22 T cell receptor beta chains derived from one specimen sequenced in a study of CD8+CD57+ T cells in acquired aplastic anemia. TCR beta VDJ and CDR3 were profiled, and genomic DNA was the template. TCRdb passed the reads through MiXCR, listing each CDR3 protein once. The sample yields about 70,000 distinct CDR3 sequences, around half seen once. Sequenced sample: sorted CD4+, CD8+, or CD8+CD57+ T cells (not recorded which) from PBMCs. These receptors were collected from a human donor in good health, serving as a control.

The genes are TRBV7-9 and TRBJ2-5; D is perhaps TRBD2 (6 bases). Near its end, the DNA agrees better with TRBJ2-1, so the J call may be wrong. This CDR3 is built from 14 residues. Germline assignment: CDR1 SEHNR and CDR2 FQNEAQ (reference sequence). Here the CDR3 reads CASSLAPGRNEQFF. The CDR3 nucleotides are TGTGCCAGCAGCTTAGCGCCGGGGAGGAATGAGCAGTTCTTC.

The rearrangement joins TRBV9 to TRBJ2-2, with D possibly called TRBD1 or TRBD2 (5 bases each). V was clipped by 4 bases and J by 6 bases, with 22 bases between them. The CDR3 is made up of 17 amino acids. CDR1 is SGDLS, CDR2 YYNGEE, per germline. CDR3 residues: CASSQEITGTSAGELFF. The CDR3, as DNA: TGTGCCAGCAGCCAAGAGATAACCGGGACCAGCGCCGGGGAGCTGTTTTTT. Full variable domain (outside the CDR3, taken from reference TRBV9 and TRBJ2-2): DSGVTQTPKHLITATGQRVTLRCSPRSGDLSVYWYQQSLDQGLQFLIQYYNGEERAKGNILERFSAQQFPDLHSELNLSSLELGDSALYFCASSQEITGTSAGELFFGEGSRLTVL.

J is TRBJ1-2 and V is TRBV2, with D possibly being TRBD1 (6 bases). The V gene's germline CDR1 is SNHLY and CDR2 FYNNEI. V was trimmed by 2 bases and J by 5 bases, leaving 12 bases between them. CDR3 length: 14 residues. CDR3 coding DNA: TGTGCCAGCAGTGAAACCGGACAGCTTTATGGCTACACCTTC. Encoded protein: CASSETGQLYGYTF. Based on the CDR3 plus reference TRBV2 and TRBJ1-2, the full variable domain is EPEVTQTPSHQVTQMGQEVILRCVPISNHLYFYWYRQILGQKVEFLVSFYNNEISEKSEIFDDQFSVERPDGSNFTLKIRSTKLEDSAMYFCASSETGQLYGYTFGSGTRLTVV.

The V and J genes are TRBV7-9 and TRBJ2-7; 9 bases are shared with TRBD1. With 2 bases clipped from V and 5 bases from J, the junction kept 7 bases outside the gene matches. Germline CDR1 reads SEHNR; CDR2 reads FQNEAQ (reference sequence). The CDR3 contains 15 residues. The CDR3 spells CASSLTGTGNHEQYF. In nucleotides, the CDR3 is TGTGCCAGCAGCTTAACCGGGACAGGGAACCACGAGCAGTACTTC.

The J gene is TRBJ2-7, the V gene TRBV6-1; D is unresolved. CDR3 size: 13 residues. The V end was cut by 7 bases, the J end by 7 bases, with 17 bases between. CDR1 MNHNS and CDR2 SASEGT come from the germline V gene. The CDR3 is CASTKGSSGEQYF. In DNA form, the CDR3 reads TGTGCCAGCACCAAGGGAAGCTCAGGTGAGCAGTACTTC.

The chain couples TRBV5-1 to TRBJ1-1; TRBD1 might be the D (5 bases). There are 14 residues in the CDR3. Germline V gene data show CDR1 as SGHRS and CDR2 as YFSETQ. Trimming took off 6 bases at V and 0 bases at J, with 12 bases between the two ends. Here the CDR3 reads CASTGGGVNTEAFF. The CDR3 DNA reads as TGCGCCAGCACCGGGGGTGGGGTGAACACTGAAGCTTTCTTT.

Of note for this clonotype: A much larger clone sits a single nucleotide away, making a read error possible. This rearrangement joins TRBV27 to TRBJ2-1; D gene ambiguous. The V end lost 0 bases, the J end lost 11 bases, and 11 bases lay between the germline ends. The CDR3 is 13 amino acids. Germline V CDR1 and CDR2: MNHEY, SMNVEV (reference sequence). CDR3 residues: CASSLSTVKKQFF. CDR3 sequence (DNA): TGTGCCAGCAGTTTATCCACAGTAAAGAAGCAGTTCTTC.

In its sample, this clonotype was seen a few times. The V call is TRBV2, the J call TRBJ1-2; no clear D gene. Trimming removed 4 bases at V and 7 bases at J, with 10 bases between. CDR3 length: 12 amino acids. CDR1 is SNHLY, CDR2 FYNNEI, per germline. The CDR3 DNA is TGTGCCAGCAGTGCTGGGGTCCGTGGCTACACCTTC. This encodes CASSAGVRGYTF.

V gene TRBV7-6 combines with J gene TRBJ2-7, with 7 bases aligning to TRBD1. Germline V gene data show CDR1 as SGHVS and CDR2 as FNYEAQ. Trimming removed 4 bases from V and 4 bases from J; junction bases left unmatched: 4. The CDR3 runs 13 residues. CDR3 loop: CASSSGTVYEQYF. The CDR3 coding sequence is TGTGCCAGCAGCTCGGGGACAGTTTACGAGCAGTACTTC. The variable domain in full, with the rest retrieved from reference TRBV7-6 and TRBJ2-7, is GAGVSQSPRYKVTKRGQDVALRCDPISGHVSLYWYRQALGQGPEFLTYFNYEAQQDKSGLPNDRFSAERPEGSISTLTIQRTEQRDSAMYRCASSSGTVYEQYFGPGTRLTVT.

V is TRBV15 and J is TRBJ2-7; D remains unclear. Trimming stripped 0 bases from V and 0 bases from J, with 6 bases between. CDR1 and CDR2 (germline): LNHNV, YYDKDF (reference sequence). The CDR3 is 14 amino acids. The CDR3 spells CATSRDPSSYEQYF. The CDR3 bases are TGTGCCACCAGCAGAGACCCAAGCTCCTACGAGCAGTACTTC.

This clonotype was seen ten or more times. This chain connects TRBV19 to TRBJ2-1; D not certain. Germline CDR1 LNHDA, CDR2 SQIVND (reference sequence). This CDR3 is built from 13 residues. The ends were cut back, 0 bases at V and 4 bases at J, with 4 bases in the middle. For the CDR3, the DNA is TGTGCCAGTAGTATAGATGTTTACAATGAGCAGTTCTTC. Its translation is CASSIDVYNEQFF.

The chain couples TRBV25-1 to TRBJ1-6; 8 nucleotides match TRBD1. V was pared by 7 bases and J by 5 bases, with 4 bases of the junction left unmatched. Germline-derived CDR1 and CDR2 are MGHDK and SYGVNS. The CDR3 length is 14 residues. CDR3 DNA sequence: TGTGCCAGCATGGCAGGGGGCGATAATTCACCCCTCCACTTT. It specifies CASMAGGDNSPLHF.

The rearrangement uses TRBV10-1 and TRBJ2-3; D remains unclear. Per the germline V gene, CDR1 is WNHNN and CDR2 is SYGVQD (reference sequence). Trimming removed 9 bases at V and 0 bases at J, with 13 bases between. The CDR3 consists of 14 residues. The CDR3 coding sequence is TGCGCCAGGCCGGAGCAGAAAAGCACAGATACGCAGTATTTT. It is translated as CARPEQKSTDTQYF.

The rearrangement links TRBV29-1 to TRBJ1-1, with D perhaps TRBD1 (5 bases). The CDR3 has 11 amino acids. V lost 4 bases, J lost 7 bases, and 10 bases lay in between. The V gene's germline CDR1 is SQVTM and CDR2 ANQGSEA. The CDR3 nucleotides are TGCAGCGTTGTGGGGGTTGGTGAAGCTTTCTTT. This encodes CSVVGVGEAFF.

J is TRBJ2-1 and V is TRBV19, with 9 bases aligning to TRBD1. The CDR3 contains 15 residues. CDR1 is LNHDA and CDR2 is SQIVND in the germline V gene (reference sequence). The junction had 4 bases not matched to a gene; V was cut back by 4 bases and J by 3 bases. CDR3 in DNA: TGTGCCAGTAGTACAAAGGGACAGGGCTACAATGAGCAGTTCTTC. It translates to CASSTKGQGYNEQFF.

This chain connects TRBV7-9 to TRBJ2-7; weak D call: TRBD2 (6 bases). Trimming removed 10 bases at V and 0 bases at J, with 16 bases between. The CDR3 is 14 residues long. Germline loops: CDR1 SEHNR, CDR2 FQNEAQ (reference sequence). Here the CDR3 reads CATGGGAGSYEQYF. DNA of the CDR3: TGTGCCACCGGCGGAGGAGCGGGCTCCTACGAGCAGTACTTC. The full variable domain, its missing parts supplied by reference TRBV7-9 and TRBJ2-7, is DTGVSQNPRHKITKRGQNVTFRCDPISEHNRLYWYRQTLGQGPEFLTYFQNEAQLEKSRLLSDRFSAERPKGSFSTLEIQRTEQGDSAMYLCATGGGAGSYEQYFGPGTRLTVT.

The chain employs TRBV10-3 and TRBJ1-2, with D maybe TRBD1 (6 bases). The CDR3 extends over 14 amino acids. Per germline, CDR1 ENHRY and CDR2 SYGVKD. V was cut by 2 bases and J by 2 bases, with 9 bases left in between. The CDR3 protein is CAISEAGENYGYTF. The CDR3 coding sequence is TGTGCCATCAGTGAGGCAGGGGAAAACTATGGCTACACCTTC.

The chain couples TRBV10-3 to TRBJ2-1; D uncertain. The CDR3 is 13 amino acids. The V and J ends lost 0 bases and 6 bases respectively, with 6 bases between them. Germline-derived CDR1 and CDR2 are ENHRY and SYGVKD. For the CDR3, the DNA is TGTGCCATCAGTGAGTCTGTGGGCAATGAGCAGTTCTTC. Its protein product is CAISESVGNEQFF.

This clonotype was seen only once. The chain links TRBV7-9 to TRBJ1-2, with D possibly matching TRBD1 (5 bases). The CDR3 contains 11 residues. CDR1 SEHNR and CDR2 FQNEAQ come from the germline V gene (reference sequence). Trimming shortened V by 4 bases and J by 5 bases, and 5 bases separated the two germline ends. The CDR3 DNA follows: TGTGCCAGCAGCTCAGGGTATGGCTACACCTTC. This gives the protein CASSSGYGYTF.

This clonotype appeared a few times. The CDR3 loop reads CAITGGSGANVLTF. The DNA for the CDR3 is TGTGCCATCACGGGGGGCTCTGGGGCCAACGTCCTGACTTTC. This chain connects TRBV10-3 to TRBJ2-6; 7 bases align to TRBD2. CDR3 length: 14 amino acids. In germline, CDR1 is ENHRY, CDR2 SYGVKD. V lost 7 bases and J lost 0; bases outside the gene matches: 0.

V is TRBV9 and J is TRBJ1-2, with TRBD1 as a possible D gene (5 bases). From germline, CDR1 is SGDLS and CDR2 YYNGEE. Between the trimmed V and J ends, which lost 1 base and 6 bases, there was a span of 13 bases. The CDR3 is 14 amino acids. CDR3 bases: TGTGCCAGCAGCGTACGGGCAGGGAAGGATGGCTACACCTTC. It codes for CASSVRAGKDGYTF.

This clonotype has only one observation. In DNA, the CDR3 is TGTGCCAGCAGTACTGGTGGACAGGTCTACGAGCAGTACTTC. Protein sequence: CASSTGGQVYEQYF. This rearrangement joins TRBV7-9 to TRBJ2-7, with 7 bases that match TRBD1. The CDR3 spans 14 residues. Per germline, CDR1 SEHNR and CDR2 FQNEAQ (reference sequence). Germline trimming cut 6 bases from V and 3 bases from J; bases unmatched to any gene: 8.